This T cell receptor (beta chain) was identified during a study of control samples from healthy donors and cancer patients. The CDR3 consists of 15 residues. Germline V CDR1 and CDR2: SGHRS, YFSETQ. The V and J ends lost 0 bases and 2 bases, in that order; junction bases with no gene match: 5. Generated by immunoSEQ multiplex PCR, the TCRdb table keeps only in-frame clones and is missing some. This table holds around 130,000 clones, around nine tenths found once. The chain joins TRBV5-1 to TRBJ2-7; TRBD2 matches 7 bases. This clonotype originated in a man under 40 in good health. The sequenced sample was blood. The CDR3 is CASSLAASGTYEQYF. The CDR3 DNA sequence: TGCGCCAGCAGCTTGGCGGCTAGCGGTACCTACGAGCAGTACTTC.